Presented here are 8 T cell receptor beta chains from one specimen sequenced in a study of patients and donors after allogeneic stem cell transplantation. TCRdb reprocessed the RT-PCR reads via MiXCR and lists one record per CDR3 protein. The sample contains under 170,000 distinct CDR3 sequences, approximately 40% of which appear only once. Source material: blood, either unsorted or a sorted T cell fraction (not recorded which). The receptor source for this set is a human donor who was either an allogeneic HSCT recipient or a stem cell or donor lymphocyte infusion donor (not recorded which). It is not recorded whose cells these are; they may come from a transplant donor.

J is TRBJ2-5 and V is TRBV3-1; the D is unclear. Germline V lookup: CDR1 LGHDT, CDR2 YNNKEL (reference sequence). CDR3 length equals 17 residues. The V and J ends lost 7 bases and 1 base respectively, with 22 bases between them. Here the CDR3 reads CASIPRGVSNFQETQYF. CDR3 bases: TGTGCCAGCATCCCAAGAGGTGTCAGCAATTTCCAAGAGACCCAGTACTTC.

The V call is TRBV28, the J call TRBJ2-7; D may be TRBD1 (5 bases). This CDR3 comprises 12 residues. Trimming stripped 2 bases from V and 5 bases from J, with 7 bases between. CDR1 and CDR2 from the germline V gene are MDHEN and SYDVKM. As DNA, the CDR3 is TGTGCCAGCAGTTTAATAGGGGACGAGCAGTACTTC. Amino acids: CASSLIGDEQYF.

This clonotype was picked up a small number of times. This sequence joins TRBV7-2 and TRBJ2-1; 7 nucleotides line up with TRBD2. Trimming removed 1 base from V and 10 bases from J; junction bases left unmatched: 4. The V gene's germline CDR1 is SGHTA and CDR2 FQGNSA. The CDR3 length is 13 residues. CDR3 bases: TGTGCCAGCAGCTTAGAGGACGGGAGGGAGCAGTTCTTC. Its protein is CASSLEDGREQFF.

The gene calls are TRBV7-3 and TRBJ2-2; D gene ambiguous. V was shortened by 1 base and J by 6 bases, with 3 bases between the two germline ends. Germline CDR1 reads SGHTA; CDR2 reads FQGTGA. CDR3 length: 12 amino acids. The CDR3 protein is CASSLRSGELFF. The CDR3 DNA sequence: TGTGCCAGCAGCTTAAGGTCCGGGGAGCTGTTTTTT.

This chain connects TRBV9 to TRBJ2-5, with D maybe TRBD1 (5 bases). The CDR3 consists of 14 residues. From germline, CDR1 is SGDLS and CDR2 YYNGEE. Trimming removed 0 bases at V and 5 bases at J, with 11 bases between. CDR3 protein: CASSVGQGLETQYF. The CDR3 bases are TGTGCCAGCAGCGTAGGCCAGGGTTTGGAGACCCAGTACTTC.

The rearrangement links TRBV6-6 to TRBJ2-7; D tentatively reads TRBD1 or TRBD2 (5 bases each). The CDR3 extends over 15 amino acids. V dropped 0 bases and J dropped 6 bases, with 15 bases sitting between them. From germline, CDR1 is MNHNY and CDR2 SVGAGI (reference sequence). This CDR3 reads CASSYSWGFLGEQYF. CDR3 DNA sequence: TGTGCCAGCAGTTACTCGTGGGGGTTCCTAGGCGAGCAGTACTTC.

The V gene is TRBV7-2, the J gene TRBJ1-3; maybe TRBD1 (5 bases). CDR1 is SGHTA, CDR2 FQGNSA, per germline. This CDR3 is built from 13 residues. Deletions cut 2 bases from V and 5 bases from J, with 7 bases between. The CDR3 region is CASSLKGRNTIYF. CDR3 nucleotides: TGTGCCAGCAGCTTAAAGGGGAGAAACACCATATATTTT.

The chain employs TRBV20-1 and TRBJ1-4; 11 positions agree with TRBD1. This CDR3 region has 13 residues. V was clipped by 5 bases and J by 6 bases; unmatched bases: 2. Germline V gene lookup returns CDR1 DFQATT and CDR2 SNEGSKA (reference sequence). CDR3 sequence: CSAEDRGHEKLFF. The CDR3 DNA is TGCAGTGCTGAGGACAGGGGGCATGAAAAACTGTTTTTT.